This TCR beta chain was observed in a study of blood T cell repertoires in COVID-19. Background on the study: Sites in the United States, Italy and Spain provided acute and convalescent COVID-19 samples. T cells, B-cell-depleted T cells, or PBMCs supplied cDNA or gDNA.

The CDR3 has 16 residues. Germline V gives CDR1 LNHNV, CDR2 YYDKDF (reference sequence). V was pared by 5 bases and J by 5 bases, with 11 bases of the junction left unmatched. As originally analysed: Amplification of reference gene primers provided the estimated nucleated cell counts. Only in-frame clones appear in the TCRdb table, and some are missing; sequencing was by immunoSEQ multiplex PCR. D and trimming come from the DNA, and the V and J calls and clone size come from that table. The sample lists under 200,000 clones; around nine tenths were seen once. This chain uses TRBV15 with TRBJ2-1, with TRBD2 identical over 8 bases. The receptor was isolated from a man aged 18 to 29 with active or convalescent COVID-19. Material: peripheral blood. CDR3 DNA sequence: TGTGCCACCAGCGTTACAAGCGGGGGAGGAAACAATGAGCAGTTCTTC. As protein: CATSVTSGGGNNEQFF.